The present entry profiles one T cell receptor beta chain with its context. TCRdb's copy holds only in-frame clones and misses some; the assay was immunoSEQ multiplex PCR. The sample has about 70,000 clones, roughly 82% seen once; the top ten hold under 2%. These data are taken from a study of blood T cell repertoires in COVID-19. Across the whole study: The samples span acute and convalescent COVID-19 from the United States, Italy and Spain.

Sequences were obtained from peripheral blood. This TCR came from a woman aged 60-75 years with acute or convalescent COVID-19.

The CDR3 bases are TGTGCCAGCAGCTTAGTCGGACTGGGCGGGGAGCTGTTTTTT. Its translation: CASSLVGLGGELFF. The chain couples TRBV7-2 to TRBJ2-2; a weak D match, TRBD2 (5 bases). The germline V gene has CDR1 SGHTA and CDR2 FQGNSA. The CDR3 has 14 amino acids. The V gene lost 1 base and the J gene lost 7 bases, with 10 bases spanning the gap.